This TCR beta chain was documented in a study of blood T cells in healthy people across ages. V was clipped by 5 bases and J by 5 bases; unmatched bases: 7. Germline V lookup: CDR1 MNHEY, CDR2 SVGAGI. The length of the CDR3 is 14 residues. Study-level findings and limits: Long-lived donors exceeded aged donors in naive CD4+ cells and diversity.

This clonotype came up many times. Antigen: not known. There were healthy Caucasian individuals from Russia, aged roughly 6 to 90, serving as donors. Primed by a sample-barcoded 5' primer and a J-beta primer mix, a second PCR proceeded for 7 to 11 cycles. TCRdb reanalysed the 5' RACE reads using MiXCR and keeps one entry per CDR3 protein. The sample has 380,000 or so distinct CDR3 sequences, approximately 47% seen once. Sequences were obtained from blood. This rearrangement joins TRBV6-5 to TRBJ1-2; 8 positions agree with TRBD1. The clonotype comes from a man aged 60 to 75 in good health. This chain's CDR3 is CASSKGGTGYGYTF. Here the CDR3 DNA reads TGTGCCAGCAGTAAGGGAGGGACAGGATATGGCTACACCTTC.